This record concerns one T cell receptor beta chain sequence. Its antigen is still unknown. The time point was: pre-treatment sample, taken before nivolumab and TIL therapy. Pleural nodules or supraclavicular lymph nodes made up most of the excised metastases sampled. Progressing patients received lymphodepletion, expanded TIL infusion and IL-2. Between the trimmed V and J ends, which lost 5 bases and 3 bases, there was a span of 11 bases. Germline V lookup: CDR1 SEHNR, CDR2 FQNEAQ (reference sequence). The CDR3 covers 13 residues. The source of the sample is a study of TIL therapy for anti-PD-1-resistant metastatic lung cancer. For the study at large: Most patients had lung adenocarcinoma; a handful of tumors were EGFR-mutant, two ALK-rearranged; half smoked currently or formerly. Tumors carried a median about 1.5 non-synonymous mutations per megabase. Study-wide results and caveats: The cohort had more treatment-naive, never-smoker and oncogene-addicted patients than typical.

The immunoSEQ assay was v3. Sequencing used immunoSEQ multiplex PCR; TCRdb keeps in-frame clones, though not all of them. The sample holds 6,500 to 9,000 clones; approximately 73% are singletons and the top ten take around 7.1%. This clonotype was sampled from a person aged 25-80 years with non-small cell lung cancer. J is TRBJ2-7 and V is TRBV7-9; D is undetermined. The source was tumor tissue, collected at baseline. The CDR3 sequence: CASSDPWGYEQYF. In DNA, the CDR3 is TGTGCCAGCAGCGACCCATGGGGCTACGAGCAGTACTTC.